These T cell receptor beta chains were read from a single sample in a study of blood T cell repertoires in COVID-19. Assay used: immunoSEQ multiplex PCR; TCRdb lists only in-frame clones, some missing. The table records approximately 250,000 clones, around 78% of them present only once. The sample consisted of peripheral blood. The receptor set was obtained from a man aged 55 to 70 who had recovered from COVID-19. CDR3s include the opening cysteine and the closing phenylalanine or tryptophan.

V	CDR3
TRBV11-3	CASSFSSGGPSTDTQYF
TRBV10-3	CAISDRQEQGPQHF
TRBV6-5	CASAQAPAGNTIYF
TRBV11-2	CASSWTSVSSYEQYF
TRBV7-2	CASSSFGGSNQPQHF
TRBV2	CAQQPHGEVTGELFF
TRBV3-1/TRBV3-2	CASSQRTGTRQPQHF
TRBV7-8	CASSSRGVTREAGNTIYF
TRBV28	CASTQGGASYGYTF
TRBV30	CAWERGGMNTEAFF
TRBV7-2	CASSLFSGGATDTQYF
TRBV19	CATAVGQGITNEKLFF
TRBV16	CASSLAQGSHEQYF
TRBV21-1	CASSKAREDEQYF
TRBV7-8	CASSILAGVGEQYF
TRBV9	CASSVVRSWREGSYEQYF
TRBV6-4	CASRASGSSYEQYF
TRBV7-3	CASSPTGGGSYNEQFF
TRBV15	CATSRVGALETQYF
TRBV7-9	CASSHDRGRSEKLFF
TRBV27	CASSSDRFAYEQYF
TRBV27	CASSPPPLRAGGTEAFF
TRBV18	CASSPLTLAGRSNTGELFF
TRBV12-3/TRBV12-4	CASSAGNTGELFF
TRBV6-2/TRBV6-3	CASSFGGQAYF
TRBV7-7	CASSLVWGRYF
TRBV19	CAAAQGVSQPQHF
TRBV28	CASSLNSGTYGANVLTF
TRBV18	CASSPKGVDRVGETQYF
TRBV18	CASSRGTGLSPSGANVLTF
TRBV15	CATSRARGAYEQYF
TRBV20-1	CSASRDVGSGYTF
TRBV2	CASSDEGSEQFF
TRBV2	CASNSGTGFPGELFF
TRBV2	CASRRGLGQETQYF
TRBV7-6	CASSLLESAEQYF
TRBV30	CAWNRGEGNSPLHF
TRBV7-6	CASSIQGARGTDTQYF
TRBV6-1	CASSGRGGMNTGELFF
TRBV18	CASSGTKYNEQFF
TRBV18	CASSLQGAGSPLHF
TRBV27	CASSLKGGGSYEQYF
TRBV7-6	CASSLVQMVRTKRGNHTGELFF
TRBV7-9	CASNPLAENEQFF
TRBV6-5	CASSYSAGASTEAFF
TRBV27	CASSLSTGAGGETQYF
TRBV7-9	CASRRTGGSEQYF
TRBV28	CASSSTGSGMGSEAFF
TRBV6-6	CASSGTWAGELFF
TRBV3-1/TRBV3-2	CASSQDLAGGDTGELFF
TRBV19	CASSPGTGISGANVLTF
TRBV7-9	CASSLSQGNTEAFF
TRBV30	CAWSVSLPGYGYTF
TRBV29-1	CSAEGHLNTEAFF
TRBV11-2	CASSLAWTGTAGELFF
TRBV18	CASSPGRGSSYEQYF
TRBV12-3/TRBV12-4	CASSETPNTEAFF
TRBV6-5	CASSFRQGNEKLFF